The TCR beta chain under discussion was sequenced for a study of CD8 T cells in ankylosing spondylitis. General study results and limits: Matched ankylosing spondylitis synovial fluid reportedly showed significant enrichment of disease-linked clones.

TCRdb independently ran MiXCR on the 5' RACE reads; one entry per CDR3 protein. This table holds around 180,000 distinct CDR3 sequences, 10% to 15% found once. V dropped 0 bases and J dropped 1 base, with 9 bases sitting between them. CDR3 length: 15 amino acids. CDR1 and CDR2 from the germline V gene are SGHRS and YFSETQ. This clonotype was found many times. What it binds is unknown. The source is a female donor with ankylosing spondylitis or in good health (not recorded which). Sequencing used blood, either unsorted or a sorted T cell fraction (not recorded which). The rearrangement uses TRBV5-1 and TRBJ2-3; a possible D gene is TRBD2 (5 bases). The CDR3 DNA sequence: TGCGCCAGCAGCTTGGTTGGTAGCGGCACAGATACGCAGTATTTT. Amino acids: CASSLVGSGTDTQYF.